This T cell receptor (beta chain) appears in the sequencing data of a study of cytomegalovirus exposure and HLA in healthy donors. General observations from the study: Diagnosis of cytomegalovirus status made by the classifier reportedly showed high specificity and sensitivity. It was approximately 150 TCR beta chains that were listed as cytomegalovirus-associated.

The donors were members of the approximately 120-subject validation cohort (separate from the roughly 670-subject first cohort). For this clone: Its antigen is undetermined.

Produced via immunoSEQ multiplex PCR; TCRdb's table is partial and in-frame only. Among some 190,000 clones listed, about 89% were seen once. The CDR3 has 14 amino acids. Germline CDR1 is SGDLS and CDR2 is YYNGEE. Trimming pared 0 bases from V and 4 bases from J, leaving 9 bases between. This chain links TRBV9 with TRBJ2-3; D is perhaps TRBD2 (5 bases). The TCR was taken from a man aged 25 to 40 in good health and CMV-seropositive. Material for sequencing was PBMCs. CDR3 amino acids: CASSVAGGSDTQYF. CDR3 sequence (DNA): TGTGCCAGCAGCGTAGCTGGAGGATCAGATACGCAGTATTTT. Together with reference TRBV9 and TRBJ2-3, the CDR3 gives the full variable domain: DSGVTQTPKHLITATGQRVTLRCSPRSGDLSVYWYQQSLDQGLQFLIQYYNGEERAKGNILERFSAQQFPDLHSELNLSSLELGDSALYFCASSVAGGSDTQYFGPGTRLTVL.